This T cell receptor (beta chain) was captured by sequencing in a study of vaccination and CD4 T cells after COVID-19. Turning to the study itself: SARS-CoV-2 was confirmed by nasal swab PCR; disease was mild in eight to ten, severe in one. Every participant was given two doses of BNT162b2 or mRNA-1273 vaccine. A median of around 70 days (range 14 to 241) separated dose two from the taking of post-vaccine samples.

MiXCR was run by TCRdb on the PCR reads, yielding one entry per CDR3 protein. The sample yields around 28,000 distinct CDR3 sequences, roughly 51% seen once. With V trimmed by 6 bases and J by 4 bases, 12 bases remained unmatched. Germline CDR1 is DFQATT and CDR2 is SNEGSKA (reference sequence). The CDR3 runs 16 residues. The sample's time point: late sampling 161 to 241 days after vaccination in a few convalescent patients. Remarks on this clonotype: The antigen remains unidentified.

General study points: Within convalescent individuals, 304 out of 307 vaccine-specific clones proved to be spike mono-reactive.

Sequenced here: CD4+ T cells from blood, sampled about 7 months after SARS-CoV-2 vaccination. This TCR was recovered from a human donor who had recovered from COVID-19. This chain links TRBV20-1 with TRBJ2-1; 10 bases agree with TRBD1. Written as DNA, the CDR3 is TGCAGTGCCGTCCCGGGACAGGGGATGGGGTACAATGAGCAGTTCTTC. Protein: CSAVPGQGMGYNEQFF.